Here is one T cell receptor (beta chain) with its context. V lost 6 bases and J 2 bases, leaving 18 bases between the germline ends. The CDR3 loop spans 16 amino acids. Germline loops: CDR1 KGHDR, CDR2 SFDVKD. The sample comes from a study of blood T cell repertoires in COVID-19. Study-wide background: The United States, Italy and Spain were the sources of the acute and convalescent COVID-19 samples. T cells, B-cell-depleted T cells, or PBMCs provided the cDNA or gDNA that served as material.

Per the original data handling: Estimation of nucleated cell counts was performed using reference gene primer amplification. TCRdb's copy holds only in-frame clones and misses some; the assay was immunoSEQ multiplex PCR. Clonal size and the V and J genes are those of that table, whereas D and trimming came from the DNA. The sample holds over 250,000 clones, 83% seen once. The sequenced material came from peripheral blood. The TCR originated in a woman aged 50 to 65 who had recovered from COVID-19. This chain uses TRBV24-1 with TRBJ2-5, with D perhaps TRBD1 (5 bases). The CDR3 DNA reads TGTGCCACCAGTTGGGGCGGTTTTGAAGCGCAAGAGACCCAGTACTTC. Its translation: CATSWGGFEAQETQYF.